This section outlines one TCR beta chain sequence together with its context. The data derive from a study of blood T cell repertoires in COVID-19. Study as a whole: From the United States, Italy and Spain came samples of acute and convalescent COVID-19. PBMCs, B-cell-depleted T cells, or T cells were the source of the cDNA or gDNA that made up the material.

Germline V lookup: CDR1 MNHEY, CDR2 SMNVEV (reference sequence). This CDR3 contains 16 residues. V dropped 1 base and J dropped 4 bases, with 16 bases sitting between them. Original processing methods: Scientists estimated how many nucleated cells there were by amplifying reference gene primers. Libraries were prepared by immunoSEQ multiplex PCR; TCRdb keeps only in-frame clonotypes and omits some of them. V and J calls and clone size are copied from that table; D and trimming were computed from the DNA. The sample holds 150,000 to 200,000 clones, around 80% seen once. What was sequenced was peripheral blood. The source is a woman over 75 with active or convalescent COVID-19. The chain joins TRBV27 to TRBJ2-5, with D hard to call. The CDR3 reads CASSLLGPVGPETQYF. As DNA, the CDR3 is TGTGCCAGCAGTTTATTGGGCCCGGTGGGCCCAGAGACCCAGTACTTC.